The entry that follows covers one T cell receptor (beta chain) sequence. This sample stems from a study of cytomegalovirus exposure and HLA in healthy donors. A multiplex PCR was run with 60 Vbeta primers and 13 Jbeta primers. This table comes from immunoSEQ multiplex PCR, and its TCRdb copy is limited to in-frame clones, with some not included. The data hold approximately 110,000 clones, with just under 75% observed a single time. This clonotype was obtained from a man over 45 in good health and CMV-seropositive. Sequences were obtained from PBMCs.

CDR3 in amino acids: CASSLDPSGGTQYF. DNA of the CDR3: TGTGCCAGCAGCCTAGACCCCAGCGGGGGGACCCAGTACTTC. This rearrangement joins TRBV7-3 to TRBJ2-5; 8 positions match TRBD2. This CDR3 is built from 14 residues. Germline-derived CDR1 and CDR2 are SGHTA and FQGTGA. V dropped 5 bases and J dropped 7; count of bases not matched to a gene: 9.